The 9 T cell receptor beta chains below come from one sample, sequenced in a study of blood T cell repertoires in COVID-19. Clones were sequenced by immunoSEQ multiplex PCR, and TCRdb holds only the in-frame ones, with some missing. The data hold about 210,000 clones, with 88% observed a single time. Sequencing was carried out using PBMCs or T cells enriched from blood (not recorded which). The receptor set was obtained from a woman between 35 and 50 years old with acute COVID-19.

The V and J genes are TRBV11-2 and TRBJ2-3; TRBD1 matches 7 bases. CDR1 and CDR2 (germline): SGHAT, FQNNGV. The CDR3 is 15 residues long. After removal of 5 bases from V and 5 bases from J, the junction contained 10 bases not matched to a gene. CDR3 residues: CASSEQGRREDTQYF. For the CDR3, the DNA is TGTGCCAGCAGCGAACAGGGGCGTCGGGAAGATACGCAGTATTTT.

V and J are TRBV7-2 and TRBJ2-3; D not certain. Germline V gene lookup returns CDR1 SGHTA and CDR2 FQGNSA. Trimming stripped 5 bases from V and 5 bases from J, with 5 bases between. CDR3 length: 11 residues. Written as DNA, the CDR3 is TGTGCCAGCAGCCTCTTAGATACGCAGTATTTT. Translation: CASSLLDTQYF.

The genes are TRBV4-3 and TRBJ2-4; weak D call: TRBD2 (6 bases). Per the germline V gene, CDR1 is LGHNA and CDR2 is YSLEER. V was clipped by 4 bases and J by 3 bases, with 10 bases between them. This CDR3 has 14 residues. In DNA, the CDR3 is TGCGCCAGCAGCCCGGGGGTCGTCAAAAACATTCAGTACTTC. This gives the protein CASSPGVVKNIQYF.

This rearrangement joins TRBV5-1 to TRBJ1-6; no clear D gene. Germline-derived CDR1 and CDR2 are SGHRS and YFSETQ. This CDR3 contains 13 residues. Between the trimmed V and J ends, which lost 1 base and 7 bases, there was a span of 6 bases. The CDR3: CASSLYPNSPLHF. Written as DNA, the CDR3 is TGCGCCAGCAGCTTGTATCCCAATTCACCCCTCCACTTT.

This rearrangement joins TRBV5-3 to TRBJ2-7; D remains ambiguous. TRBV5-3 is sorted into the ORF group, with uncertain function. V was trimmed by 1 base and J by 4 bases, leaving 15 bases between them. This CDR3 has 15 residues. CDR3 in amino acids: CARSLRGRQNYEQYV. The CDR3 coding sequence is TGTGCCAGAAGCTTGCGTGGCCGTCAGAATTACGAGCAGTACGTC.

The chain employs TRBV11-2 and TRBJ2-2; D is unresolved. The germline gives CDR1 SGHAT, CDR2 FQNNGV. V lost 6 bases and J 4 bases, leaving 9 bases between the germline ends. The CDR3 runs 13 residues. The CDR3 nucleotides read TGTGCCAGCAGTCTCGTGAGCACCGGGGAGCTGTTTTTT. This translates into CASSLVSTGELFF.

This clone was found once. The chain combines TRBV9 with TRBJ1-5, with D possibly TRBD1 on 5 matching bases. Trimming took off 0 bases at V and 2 bases at J, with 9 bases between the two ends. CDR1 SGDLS and CDR2 YYNGEE come from the germline V gene. The CDR3 is 15 amino acids. CDR3 DNA: TGTGCCAGCAGCGTAGAAGGGGCGGGCAATCAGCCCCAGCATTTT. This translates into CASSVEGAGNQPQHF.

The chain joins TRBV4-3 to TRBJ2-6; possible D gene TRBD1, 6 bases. V was trimmed by 0 bases and J by 0 bases, leaving 12 bases between them. Germline lookup yields CDR1 LGHNA and CDR2 YSLEER. CDR3 length equals 18 residues. The CDR3 loop reads CASSQEQGSTSGANVLTF. CDR3 coding DNA: TGCGCCAGCAGCCAAGAACAGGGATCCACCTCTGGGGCCAACGTCCTGACTTTC.

The chain carries TRBV9 and TRBJ2-3; 9 bases line up with TRBD2. The length of the CDR3 is 16 residues. From germline, CDR1 is SGDLS and CDR2 YYNGEE. J lost 0 bases, V lost 5 bases, and 7 bases had no gene match. Written as DNA, the CDR3 is TGTGCCAGCAGTCAAAGTAGCGGGGGTAGCACAGATACGCAGTATTTT. Translating it yields CASSQSSGGSTDTQYF. Full variable domain (outside the CDR3, taken from reference TRBV9 and TRBJ2-3): DSGVTQTPKHLITATGQRVTLRCSPRSGDLSVYWYQQSLDQGLQFLIQYYNGEERAKGNILERFSAQQFPDLHSELNLSSLELGDSALYFCASSQSSGGSTDTQYFGPGTRLTVL.